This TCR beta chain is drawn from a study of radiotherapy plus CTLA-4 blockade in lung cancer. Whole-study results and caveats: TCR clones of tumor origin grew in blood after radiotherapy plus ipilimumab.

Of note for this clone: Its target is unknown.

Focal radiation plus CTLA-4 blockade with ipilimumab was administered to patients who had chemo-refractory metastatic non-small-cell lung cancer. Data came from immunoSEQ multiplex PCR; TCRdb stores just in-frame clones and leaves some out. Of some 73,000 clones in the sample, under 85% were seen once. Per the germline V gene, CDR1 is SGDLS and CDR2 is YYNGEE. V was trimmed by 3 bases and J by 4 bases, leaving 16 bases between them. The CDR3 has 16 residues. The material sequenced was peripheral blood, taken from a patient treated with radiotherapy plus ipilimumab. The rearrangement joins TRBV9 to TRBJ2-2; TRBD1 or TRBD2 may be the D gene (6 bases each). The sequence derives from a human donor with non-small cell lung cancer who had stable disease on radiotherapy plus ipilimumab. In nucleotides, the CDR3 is TGTGCCAGCAGCGCCGAAGGAGGGGGATTCACCGGGGAGCTGTTTTTT. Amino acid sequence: CASSAEGGGFTGELFF.